One and the same sample provided the 2 T cell receptor beta chains below, sequenced in a study of tumor and adjacent non-tumor tissue in lung cancer. No cell sorting was done before RNA was extracted from the tissue. A modified ARM-PCR protocol with three rounds of nested PCR amplified TCRbeta. One entry per CDR3 protein, called by TCRdb with MiXCR from the multiplex PCR reads. Of roughly 200,000 distinct CDR3 sequences listed, approximately 74% are singletons. The sample was lung tumor tissue. Every receptor here comes from a man in his 60s with non-small cell lung cancer.

The chain uses TRBV7-2 and TRBJ2-2; D is ambiguous. CDR3 length: 15 residues. Germline CDR1 is SGHTA and CDR2 is FQGNSA. V lost 1 base and J 3 bases, leaving 9 bases between the germline ends. CDR3 sequence: CASSLGSTDTGELFF. In DNA, the CDR3 is TGTGCCAGCAGCTTAGGTAGCACGGACACCGGGGAGCTGTTTTTT.

Worth noting for this clonotype: The junction departs from the called germline gene at one end, perhaps through a read error. The V gene is TRBV6-2 or TRBV6-3, the J gene TRBJ2-3; 7 bases fit TRBD1. The CDR3 has 14 residues. Germline V gene data show CDR1 as MNHEY and CDR2 as SVGEGT. The DNA of the CDR3 is TGTGCCAGGAAGGGGGCACCTGTCACATATACGCAGTTTTTT. Encoded protein: CARKGAPVTYTQFF.